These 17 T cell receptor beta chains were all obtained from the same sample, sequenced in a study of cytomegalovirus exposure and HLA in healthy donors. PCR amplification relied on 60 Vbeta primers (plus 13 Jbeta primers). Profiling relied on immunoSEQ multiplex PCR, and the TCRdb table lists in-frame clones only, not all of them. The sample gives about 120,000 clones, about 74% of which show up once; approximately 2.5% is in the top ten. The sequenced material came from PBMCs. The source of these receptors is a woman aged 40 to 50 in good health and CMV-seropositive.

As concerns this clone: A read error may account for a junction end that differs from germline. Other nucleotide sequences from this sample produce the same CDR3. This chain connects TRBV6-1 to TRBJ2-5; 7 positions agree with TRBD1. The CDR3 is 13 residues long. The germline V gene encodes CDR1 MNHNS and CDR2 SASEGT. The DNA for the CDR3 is TGCGCCAGCAGTGAAGCAGGGGGAGAGACCCAGTACTTC. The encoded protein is CASSEAGGETQYF.

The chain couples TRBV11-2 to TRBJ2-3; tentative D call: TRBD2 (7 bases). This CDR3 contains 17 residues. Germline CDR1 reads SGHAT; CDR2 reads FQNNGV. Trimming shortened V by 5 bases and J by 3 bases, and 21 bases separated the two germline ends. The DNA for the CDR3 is TGTGCCAGCAGCAAGCTGGACCGGGGGAGGGGGACAGATACGCAGTATTTT. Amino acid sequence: CASSKLDRGRGTDTQYF.

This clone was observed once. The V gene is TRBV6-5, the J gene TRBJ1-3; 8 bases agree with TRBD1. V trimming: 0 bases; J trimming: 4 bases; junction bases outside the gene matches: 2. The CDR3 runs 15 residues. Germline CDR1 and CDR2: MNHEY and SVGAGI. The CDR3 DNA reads TGTGCCAGCAGTTACTCGACAGGGGTCGGAAACACCATATATTTT. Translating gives CASSYSTGVGNTIYF.

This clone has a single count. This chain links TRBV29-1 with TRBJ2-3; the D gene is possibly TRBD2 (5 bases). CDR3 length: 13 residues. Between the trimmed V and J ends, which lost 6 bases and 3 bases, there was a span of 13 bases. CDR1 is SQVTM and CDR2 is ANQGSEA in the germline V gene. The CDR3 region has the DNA TGCAGCGTGGCCCCCGGGGTGACAGATACGCAGTATTTT. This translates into CSVAPGVTDTQYF.

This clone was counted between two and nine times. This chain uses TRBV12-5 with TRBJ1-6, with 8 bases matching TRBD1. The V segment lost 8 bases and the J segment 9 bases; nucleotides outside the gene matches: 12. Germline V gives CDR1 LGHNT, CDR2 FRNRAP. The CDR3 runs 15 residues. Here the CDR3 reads CASSTGQDWGSPLHF. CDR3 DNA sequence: TGTGCTAGTTCCACGGGACAGGATTGGGGTTCACCCCTCCACTTT. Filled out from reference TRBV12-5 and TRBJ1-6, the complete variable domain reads DARVTQTPRHKVTEMGQEVTMRCQPILGHNTVFWYRQTMMQGLELLAYFRNRAPLDDSGMPKDRFSAEMPDATLATLKIQPSEPRDSAVYFCASSTGQDWGSPLHFGNGTRLTVT.

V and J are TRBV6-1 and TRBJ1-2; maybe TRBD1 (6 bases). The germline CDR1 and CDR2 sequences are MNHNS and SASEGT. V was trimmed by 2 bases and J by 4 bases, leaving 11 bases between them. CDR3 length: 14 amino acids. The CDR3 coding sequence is TGTGCCAGCAGTGAAAGTAGGACAGCCTATGGCTACACCTTC. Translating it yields CASSESRTAYGYTF.

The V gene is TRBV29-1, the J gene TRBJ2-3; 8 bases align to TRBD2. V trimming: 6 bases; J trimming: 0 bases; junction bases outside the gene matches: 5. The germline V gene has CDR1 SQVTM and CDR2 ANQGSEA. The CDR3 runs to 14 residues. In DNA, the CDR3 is TGCAGCGTCTCTAGCGGGCGAAGCACAGATACGCAGTATTTT. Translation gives CSVSSGRSTDTQYF.

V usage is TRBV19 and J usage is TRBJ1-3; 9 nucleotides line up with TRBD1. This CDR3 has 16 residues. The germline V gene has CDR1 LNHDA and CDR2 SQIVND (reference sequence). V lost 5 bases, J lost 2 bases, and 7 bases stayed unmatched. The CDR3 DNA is TGTGCCAGTAGTTCGGACAGGGGTAGACCTGGAAACACCATATATTTT. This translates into CASSSDRGRPGNTIYF.

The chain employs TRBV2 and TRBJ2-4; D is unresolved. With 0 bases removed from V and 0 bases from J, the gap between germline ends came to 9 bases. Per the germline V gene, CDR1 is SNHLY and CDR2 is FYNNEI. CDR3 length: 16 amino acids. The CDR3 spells CASSEAAVLAKNIQYF. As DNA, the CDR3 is TGTGCCAGCAGTGAAGCGGCGGTACTAGCCAAAAACATTCAGTACTTC.

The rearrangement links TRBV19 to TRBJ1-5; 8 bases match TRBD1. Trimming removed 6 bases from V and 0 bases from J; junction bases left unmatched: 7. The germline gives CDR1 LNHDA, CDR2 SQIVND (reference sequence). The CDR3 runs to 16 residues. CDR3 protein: CASSPGTGLSNQPQHF. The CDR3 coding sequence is TGTGCCAGTAGCCCTGGGACAGGCCTTAGCAATCAGCCCCAGCATTTT.

The CDR3 reads CASSFRDMNTGELFF. In DNA form, the CDR3 reads TGTGCCAGCAGCTTCCGGGACATGAACACCGGGGAGCTGTTTTTT. The chain joins TRBV11-2 to TRBJ2-2, with D possibly matching TRBD1 (6 bases). Per the germline V gene, CDR1 is SGHAT and CDR2 is FQNNGV. The CDR3 length is 15 residues. Trimming pared 3 bases from V and 1 base from J, leaving 9 bases between. Combining the CDR3 with reference TRBV11-2 and TRBJ2-2 gives the whole variable domain EAGVAQSPRYKIIEKRQSVAFWCNPISGHATLYWYQQILGQGPKLLIQFQNNGVVDDSQLPKDRFSAERLKGVDSTLKIQPAKLEDSAVYLCASSFRDMNTGELFFGEGSRLTVL.

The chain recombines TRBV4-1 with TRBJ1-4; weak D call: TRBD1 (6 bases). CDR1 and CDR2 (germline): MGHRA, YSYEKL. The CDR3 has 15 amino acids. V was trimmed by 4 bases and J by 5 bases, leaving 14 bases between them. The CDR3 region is CASSLLGQSNEKLFF. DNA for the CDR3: TGCGCCAGCAGCCTGTTGGGACAATCCAATGAAAAACTGTTTTTT.

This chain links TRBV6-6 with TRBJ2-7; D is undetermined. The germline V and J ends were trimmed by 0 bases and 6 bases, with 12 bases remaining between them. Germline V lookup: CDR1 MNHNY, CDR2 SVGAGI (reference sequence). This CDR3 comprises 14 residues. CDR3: CASSYSPRSSEQYF. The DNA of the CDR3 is TGTGCCAGCAGTTACTCTCCAAGGAGTAGCGAGCAGTACTTC.

CDR3 DNA: TGCGCCAGCAGCACGGAGGTGGGCGGGGGGCCCCCAAAGACCCAGTACTTC. It yields the protein CASSTEVGGGPPKTQYF. The chain has TRBV5-1 and TRBJ2-5; 8 positions match TRBD2. The CDR3 is made up of 17 amino acids. The germline V gene has CDR1 SGHRS and CDR2 YFSETQ. Trimming took 4 bases from V and 6 from J; bases not matched to a gene: 17.

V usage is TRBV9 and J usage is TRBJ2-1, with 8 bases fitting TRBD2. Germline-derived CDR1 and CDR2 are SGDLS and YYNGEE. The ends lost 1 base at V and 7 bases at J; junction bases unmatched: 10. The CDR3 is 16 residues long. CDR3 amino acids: CASSVSSGRSLNEQFF. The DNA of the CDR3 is TGTGCCAGCAGCGTATCCAGCGGGAGATCGCTTAATGAGCAGTTCTTC.

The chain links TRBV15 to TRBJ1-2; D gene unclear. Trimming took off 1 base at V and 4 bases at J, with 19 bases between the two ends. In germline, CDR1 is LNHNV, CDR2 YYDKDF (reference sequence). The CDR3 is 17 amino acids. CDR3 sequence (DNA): TGTGCCACCAGCAGAGTAGAGGCCGCTAGCTTTGGCTATGGCTACACCTTC. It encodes CATSRVEAASFGYGYTF. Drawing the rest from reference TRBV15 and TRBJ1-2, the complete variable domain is DAMVIQNPRYQVTQFGKPVTLSCSQTLNHNVMYWYQQKSSQAPKLLFHYYDKDFNNEADTPDNFQSRRPNTSFCFLDIRSPGLGDTAMYLCATSRVEAASFGYGYTFGSGTRLTVV.

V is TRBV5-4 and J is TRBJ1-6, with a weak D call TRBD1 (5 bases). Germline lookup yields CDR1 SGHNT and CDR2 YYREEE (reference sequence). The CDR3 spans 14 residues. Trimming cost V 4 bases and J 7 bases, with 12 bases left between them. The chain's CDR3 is CASSPGVPNSPLHF. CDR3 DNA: TGTGCCAGCAGCCCGGGGGTTCCGAATTCACCCCTCCACTTT. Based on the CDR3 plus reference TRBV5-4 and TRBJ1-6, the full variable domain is ETGVTQSPTHLIKTRGQQVTLRCSSQSGHNTVSWYQQALGQGPQFIFQYYREEENGRGNFPPRFSGLQFPNYSSELNVNALELDDSALYLCASSPGVPNSPLHFGNGTRLTVT.